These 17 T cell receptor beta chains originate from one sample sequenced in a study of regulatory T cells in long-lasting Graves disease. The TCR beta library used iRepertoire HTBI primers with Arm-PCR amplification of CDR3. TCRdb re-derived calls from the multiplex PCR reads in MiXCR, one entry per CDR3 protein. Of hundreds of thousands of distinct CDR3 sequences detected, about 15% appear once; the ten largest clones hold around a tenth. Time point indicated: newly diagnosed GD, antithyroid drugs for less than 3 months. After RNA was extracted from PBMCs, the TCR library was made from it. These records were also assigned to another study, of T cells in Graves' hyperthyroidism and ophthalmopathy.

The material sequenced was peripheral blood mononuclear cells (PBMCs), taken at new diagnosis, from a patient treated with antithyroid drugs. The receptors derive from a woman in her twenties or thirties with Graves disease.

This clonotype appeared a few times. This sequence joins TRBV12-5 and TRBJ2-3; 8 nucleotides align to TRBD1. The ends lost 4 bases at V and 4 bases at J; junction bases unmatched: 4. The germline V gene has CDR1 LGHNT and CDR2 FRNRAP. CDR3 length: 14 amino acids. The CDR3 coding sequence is TGTGCTAGTGGTTCCTCAGGGGGCGCAGATACGCAGTATTTT. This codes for CASGSSGGADTQYF.

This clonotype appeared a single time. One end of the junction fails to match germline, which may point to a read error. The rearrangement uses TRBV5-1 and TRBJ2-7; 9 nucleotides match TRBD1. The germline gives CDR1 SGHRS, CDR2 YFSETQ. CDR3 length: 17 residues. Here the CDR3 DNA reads TGTGCCAGCAGCTCTGTCCCGGGACAGGGAACAAGCCACGAGCAGTACTTC. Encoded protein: CASSSVPGQGTSHEQYF.

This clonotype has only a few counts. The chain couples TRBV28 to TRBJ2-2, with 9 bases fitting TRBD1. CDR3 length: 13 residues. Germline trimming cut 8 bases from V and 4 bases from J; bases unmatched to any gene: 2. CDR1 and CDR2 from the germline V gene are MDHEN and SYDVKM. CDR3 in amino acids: CASWTGATGELFF. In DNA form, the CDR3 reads TGTGCCAGCTGGACAGGGGCCACCGGGGAGCTGTTTTTT.

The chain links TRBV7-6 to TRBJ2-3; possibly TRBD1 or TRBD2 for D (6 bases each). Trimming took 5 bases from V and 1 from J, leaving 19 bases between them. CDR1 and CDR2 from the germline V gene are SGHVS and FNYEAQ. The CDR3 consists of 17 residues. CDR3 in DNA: TGTGCCAGCAGCCCGTTGGGGGGAGCAGGGGGCACAGATACGCAGTATTTT. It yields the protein CASSPLGGAGGTDTQYF.

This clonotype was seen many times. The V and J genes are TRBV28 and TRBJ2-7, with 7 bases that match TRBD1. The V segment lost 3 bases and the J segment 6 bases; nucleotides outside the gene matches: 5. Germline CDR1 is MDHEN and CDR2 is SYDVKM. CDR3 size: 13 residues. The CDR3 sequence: CASSFLDRPEQYF. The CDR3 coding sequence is TGTGCCAGCAGTTTTTTGGACAGGCCCGAGCAGTACTTC.

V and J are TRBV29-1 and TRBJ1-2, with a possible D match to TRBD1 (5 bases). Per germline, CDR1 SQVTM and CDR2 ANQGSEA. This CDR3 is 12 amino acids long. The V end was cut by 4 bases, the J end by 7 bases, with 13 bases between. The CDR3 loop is CSVVGGSGGYTF. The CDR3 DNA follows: TGCAGCGTTGTTGGGGGTAGCGGTGGCTACACCTTC.

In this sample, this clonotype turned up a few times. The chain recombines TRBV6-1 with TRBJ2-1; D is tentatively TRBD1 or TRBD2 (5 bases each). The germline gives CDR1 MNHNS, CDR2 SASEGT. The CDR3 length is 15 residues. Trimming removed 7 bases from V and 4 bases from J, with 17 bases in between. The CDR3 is CASNPRWDPYNEQFF. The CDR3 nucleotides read TGTGCCAGCAACCCCAGGTGGGACCCGTACAATGAGCAGTTCTTC.

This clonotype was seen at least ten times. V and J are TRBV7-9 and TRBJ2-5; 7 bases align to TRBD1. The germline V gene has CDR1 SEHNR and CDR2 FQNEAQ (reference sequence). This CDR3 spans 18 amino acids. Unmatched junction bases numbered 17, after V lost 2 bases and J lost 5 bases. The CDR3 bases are TGTGCCAGCAGCTTAAGGGGGCTCGCTGACATTAGGAGGGAGACCCAGTACTTC. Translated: CASSLRGLADIRRETQYF.

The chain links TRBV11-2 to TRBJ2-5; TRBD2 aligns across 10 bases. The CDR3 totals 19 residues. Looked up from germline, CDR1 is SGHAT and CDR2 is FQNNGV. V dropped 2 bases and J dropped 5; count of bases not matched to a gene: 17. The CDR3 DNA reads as TGTGCCAGCAGCTTAAAGGATCTAGCGGGAGTAAGGTGGCTTGAGACCCAGTACTTC. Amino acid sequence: CASSLKDLAGVRWLETQYF.

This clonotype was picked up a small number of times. CDR3 nucleotide sequence: TGTGCCAGCAGCGCCGTTAGGGGGCTGGACACCGGGGAGCTGTTTTTT. Its protein product is CASSAVRGLDTGELFF. This chain joins TRBV2 and TRBJ2-2; 7 bases match TRBD1. Trimming took 6 bases from V and 3 from J; bases not matched to a gene: 10. The CDR3 is 16 residues long. The germline V gene encodes CDR1 SNHLY and CDR2 FYNNEI.

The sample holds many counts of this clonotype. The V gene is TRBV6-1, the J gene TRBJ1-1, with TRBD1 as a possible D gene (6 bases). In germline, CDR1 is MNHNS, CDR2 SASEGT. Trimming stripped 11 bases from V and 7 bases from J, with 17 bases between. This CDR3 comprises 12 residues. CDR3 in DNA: TGTGCCGCATTACAGGGCCTTAATGAAGCTTTCTTT. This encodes CAALQGLNEAFF.

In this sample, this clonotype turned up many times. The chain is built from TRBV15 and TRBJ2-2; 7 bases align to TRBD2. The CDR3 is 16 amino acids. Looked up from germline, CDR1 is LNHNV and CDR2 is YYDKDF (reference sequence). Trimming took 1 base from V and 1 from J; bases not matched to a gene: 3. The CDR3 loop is CATSRGASGNTGELFF. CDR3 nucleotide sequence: TGTGCCACCAGCAGAGGGGCTAGCGGGAACACCGGGGAGCTGTTTTTT.

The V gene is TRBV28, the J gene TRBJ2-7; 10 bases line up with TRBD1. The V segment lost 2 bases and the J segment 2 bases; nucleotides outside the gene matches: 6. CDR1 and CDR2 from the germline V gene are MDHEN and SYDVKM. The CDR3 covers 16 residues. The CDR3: CASSLAHGQGAYEQYF. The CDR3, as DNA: TGTGCCAGCAGTTTAGCCCACGGACAGGGGGCCTACGAGCAGTACTTC.

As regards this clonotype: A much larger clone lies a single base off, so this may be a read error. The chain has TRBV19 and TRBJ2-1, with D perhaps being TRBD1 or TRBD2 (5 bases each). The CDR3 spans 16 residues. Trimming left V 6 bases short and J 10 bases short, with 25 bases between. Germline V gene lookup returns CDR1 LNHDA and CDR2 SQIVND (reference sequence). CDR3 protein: CASRPTELAPSYEQFF. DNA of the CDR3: TGTGCCAGTAGACCGACAGAGCTAGCTCCCTCCTACGAGCAGTTCTTC.

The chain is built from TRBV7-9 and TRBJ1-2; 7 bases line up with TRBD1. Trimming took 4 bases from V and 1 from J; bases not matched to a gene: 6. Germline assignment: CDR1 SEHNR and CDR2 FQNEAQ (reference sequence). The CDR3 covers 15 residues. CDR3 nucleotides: TGTGCCAGCAGCTCCCACAGGGGAAGTAACTATGGCTACACCTTC. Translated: CASSSHRGSNYGYTF.

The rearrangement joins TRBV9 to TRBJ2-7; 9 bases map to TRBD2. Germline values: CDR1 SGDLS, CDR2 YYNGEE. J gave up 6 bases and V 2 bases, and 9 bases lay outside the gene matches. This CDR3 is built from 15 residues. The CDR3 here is CASSVAGGLVSEQYF. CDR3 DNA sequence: TGTGCCAGCAGCGTTGCGGGAGGGCTCGTGTCCGAGCAGTACTTC.

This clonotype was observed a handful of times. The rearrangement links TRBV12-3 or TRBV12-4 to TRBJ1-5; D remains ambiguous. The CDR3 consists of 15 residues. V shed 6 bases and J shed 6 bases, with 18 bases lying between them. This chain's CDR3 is CASSPRVFEGQPQHF. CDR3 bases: TGTGCCAGCAGCCCCCGCGTTTTTGAAGGTCAGCCCCAGCATTTT.